The rows below give T cell receptor beta chains drawn from one sample of a study of Graves' ophthalmopathy and Graves' hyperthyroidism. TCRdb reanalysed the multiplex PCR reads using MiXCR and keeps one entry per CDR3 protein. This sample has 170,000 or so distinct CDR3 sequences, with approximately 38% found just once. Input material: peripheral blood. These receptors originate from a woman aged 40 to 50 with Graves' ophthalmopathy. Each CDR3 is given with its conserved first and last residue. D genes are given only for firm matches. Clone size is given for some rows only: seen once, a few or many times, or a class if the clone is expanded.

size	V	D	J	CDR3	DNA
few	TRBV6-1	-	TRBJ1-5	CASSTDDQPQHF	TGTGCCAGCTCGACGGACGATCAGCCCCAGCATTTT
-	TRBV9	-	TRBJ2-7	CASSETDGYNEQYF	TGTGCCAGCAGCGAGACAGACGGGTACAACGAGCAGTACTTC
many	TRBV4-3	TRBD1	TRBJ2-7	CASSQPGQGNEQYF	TGCGCCAGCAGCCAGCCGGGACAGGGGAACGAGCAGTACTTC
-	TRBV6-2/TRBV6-3	-	TRBJ1-6	CASSYATGPTLHF	TGTGCCAGCAGTTACGCGACAGGTCCGACCCTCCACTTT
-	TRBV5-6	TRBD2	TRBJ2-4	CASSLREGQNIQYF	TGTGCCAGCAGCTTGCGGGAGGGCCAAAACATTCAGTACTTC
many	TRBV4-2	-	TRBJ2-7	CASSPAPNYEQYF	TGTGCCAGCAGCCCGGCACCGAACTACGAGCAGTACTTC
many	TRBV29-1	-	TRBJ2-4	CSVEGPGSSEDIQYF	TGCAGCGTTGAGGGGCCAGGGTCAAGTGAGGACATTCAGTACTTC
-	TRBV5-1	TRBD2	TRBJ2-7	CASSYTGASGTYEQYF	TGCGCCAGCAGTTACACCGGGGCTAGCGGGACCTACGAGCAGTACTTC
many	TRBV27	-	TRBJ2-5	CASSLLGRAETQYF	TGTGCCAGCAGTTTACTTGGCAGGGCGGAGACCCAGTACTTC
-	TRBV7-9	-	TRBJ2-5	CASSYVAGETQYF	TGTGCCAGCAGCTATGTAGCTGGGGAGACCCAGTACTTC
-	TRBV4-2	-	TRBJ1-1	CASSWQRDVPEAFF	TGTGCCAGCAGCTGGCAACGTGATGTGCCTGAAGCTTTCTTT
many	TRBV6-5	-	TRBJ2-7	CASSYSMGFEQYF	TGTGCCAGCAGTTACTCGATGGGGTTCGAGCAGTACTTC
many	TRBV2	-	TRBJ2-2	CASSGQGGLGELFF	TGTGCCAGCAGTGGACAGGGAGGGCTCGGGGAGCTGTTTTTT
many	TRBV7-9	-	TRBJ1-2	CASSLRGSSYGYTF	TGTGCCAGCAGCTTAAGGGGGTCTTCTTATGGCTACACCTTC
-	TRBV30	-	TRBJ1-1	CAWRALNTEAFF	TGTGCCTGGAGAGCCTTGAACACTGAAGCTTTCTTT
many	TRBV2	-	TRBJ1-6	CASRNRVSPLHF	TGTGCCAGCAGGAACAGGGTCTCACCCCTCCACTTT
many	TRBV24-1	-	TRBJ2-2	CATKGTNKPTGELFF	TGTGCCACCAAAGGGACGAACAAACCAACCGGGGAGCTGTTTTTT
-	TRBV7-2	TRBD2	TRBJ2-5	CASSLRLAAQETQYF	TGTGCCAGCAGCTTAAGACTAGCGGCACAAGAGACCCAGTACTTC
many	TRBV7-9	-	TRBJ1-1	CASSQDLLRAFF	TGTGCCAGCAGCCAGGACCTTCTTAGAGCTTTCTTT
-	TRBV20-1	-	TRBJ1-6	CSARDERSGAVPLHF	TGCAGTGCTAGAGATGAGAGAAGCGGAGCCGTACCCCTCCACTTT
many	TRBV12-3/TRBV12-4	TRBD1	TRBJ1-1	CASSFRAGTGAFF	TGTGCCAGCAGCTTTCGGGCAGGGACAGGTGCTTTCTTT
many	TRBV20-1	TRBD2	TRBJ2-7	CSARTSGTPEQYF	TGCAGTGCTAGGACTAGCGGGACTCCCGAGCAGTACTTC
many	TRBV6-1	TRBD1	TRBJ2-3	CASSPRTGGTDTQYF	TGTGCCAGCAGTCCTCGGACAGGGGGCACAGATACGCAGTATTTT
many	TRBV5-1	TRBD1	TRBJ1-2	CASRQGNYGYTF	TGCGCCAGCAGACAGGGGAACTATGGCTACACCTTC
many	TRBV29-1	-	TRBJ1-2	CSVGGGAYYGYTF	TGCAGCGTTGGTGGGGGCGCGTACTATGGCTACACCTTC
many	TRBV6-5	TRBD1	TRBJ2-7	CASSYSIGQGYEQYF	TGTGCCAGCAGTTACTCGATCGGACAGGGGTACGAGCAGTACTTC
many	TRBV12-3/TRBV12-4	-	TRBJ1-1	CASREQMNTEAFF	TGTGCCAGCAGGGAACAGATGAACACTGAAGCTTTCTTT
many	TRBV27	-	TRBJ2-7	CASSLGYQAYEQYF	TGTGCCAGCAGTTTAGGGTACCAAGCCTACGAGCAGTACTTC
-	TRBV11-2	TRBD1	TRBJ1-1	CASSPPQGRGRDTEAFF	TGTGCCAGCAGCCCTCCACAGGGGAGAGGAAGGGATACTGAAGCTTTCTTT
-	TRBV7-9	-	TRBJ2-5	CASSLVWGYRQETQYF	TGTGCCAGCAGCTTAGTGTGGGGCTACCGCCAAGAGACCCAGTACTTC